The clone carrying this T cell receptor (beta chain) was recorded a few times. At one boundary the junction diverges from the germline segment, which might be a read error. This sample was included in a study of molecular identifiers for immune sequencing clone quantification. The CDR3 sequence is 13 residues long. Germline CDR1 and CDR2: MNHEY and SMNVEV (reference sequence). TCRdb recomputed calls from the PCR reads with MiXCR, one row per CDR3 protein. The table shows about 640,000 distinct CDR3 sequences, with around 20% occurring only once. This sequence originates from a human donor in good health. Some libraries in this study had Jurkat cell RNA spiked in. Specimen: naive CD8+ T cells from blood, with Jurkat cell RNA spiked in. The subset is: FACS-sorted CD8+CD4-CCR7+CD45RA+ naive T cells. The V and J genes are TRBV27 and TRBJ1-1; tentative D call: TRBD1 (6 bases). In DNA form, the CDR3 reads TGTGCCGGCAGTCTAGACAGGAGAACTGAAGCTTTCTTT. Its protein product is CAGSLDRRTEAFF.